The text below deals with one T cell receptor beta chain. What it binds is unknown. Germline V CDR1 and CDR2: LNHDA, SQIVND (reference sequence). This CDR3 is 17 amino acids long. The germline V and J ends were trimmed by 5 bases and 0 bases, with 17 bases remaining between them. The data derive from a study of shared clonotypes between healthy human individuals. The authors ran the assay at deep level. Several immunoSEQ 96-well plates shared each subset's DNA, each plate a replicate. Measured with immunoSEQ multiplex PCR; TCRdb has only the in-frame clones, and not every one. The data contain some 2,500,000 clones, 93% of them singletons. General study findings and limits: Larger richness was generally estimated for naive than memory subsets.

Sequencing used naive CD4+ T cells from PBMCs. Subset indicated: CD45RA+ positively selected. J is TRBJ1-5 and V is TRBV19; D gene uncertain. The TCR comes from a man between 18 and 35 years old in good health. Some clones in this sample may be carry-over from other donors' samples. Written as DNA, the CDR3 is TGTGCCAGTAGTGTTCGTCGGCTCGGGAATAGCAATCAGCCCCAGCATTTT. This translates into CASSVRRLGNSNQPQHF.